This TCR beta chain was sequenced for a study of T cell repertoires in cytomegalovirus infection. Across the study: Used in the study were CMV epitopes, some recently identified and HLA-C-restricted, others well-studied and HLA-B-restricted.

Turning to this clonotype: Its cognate antigen is unknown.

TCRdb reanalysed the reads using MiXCR and keeps one entry per CDR3 protein. In the table there are about 570,000 distinct CDR3 sequences, under 45% of which are singletons. This sample comprised cultured PBMCs, obtained from culture after CMV antigen stimulation. The source of this sequence is a human donor in good health (CMV status not recorded). Some clones in this sample may be carry-over from other donors' samples.

The CDR3 reads CASSGGGEVETQYF. The CDR3 nucleotides read TGCGCCAGCAGTGGTGGAGGGGAGGTGGAGACCCAGTACTTC. The rearrangement links TRBV5-1 to TRBJ2-5; tentatively, D is TRBD2 (6 bases). Germline assignment: CDR1 SGHRS and CDR2 YFSETQ. The CDR3 is 14 amino acids. Trimming took off 5 bases at V and 5 bases at J, with 16 bases between the two ends.